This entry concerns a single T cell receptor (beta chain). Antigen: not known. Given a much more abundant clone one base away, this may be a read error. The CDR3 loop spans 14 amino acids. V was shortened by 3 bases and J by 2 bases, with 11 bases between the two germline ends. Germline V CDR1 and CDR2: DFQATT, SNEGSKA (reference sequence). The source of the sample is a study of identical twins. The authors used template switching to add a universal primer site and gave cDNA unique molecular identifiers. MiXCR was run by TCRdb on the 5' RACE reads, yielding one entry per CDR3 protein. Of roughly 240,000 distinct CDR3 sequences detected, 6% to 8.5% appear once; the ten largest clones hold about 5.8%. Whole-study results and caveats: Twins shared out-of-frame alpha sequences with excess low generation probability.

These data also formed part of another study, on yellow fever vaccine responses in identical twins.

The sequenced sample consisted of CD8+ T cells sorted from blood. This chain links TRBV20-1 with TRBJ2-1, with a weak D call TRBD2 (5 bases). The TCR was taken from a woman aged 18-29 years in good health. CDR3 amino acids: CSASTRAAYNEQFF. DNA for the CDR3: TGCAGTGCTAGTACGCGGGCAGCCTACAATGAGCAGTTCTTC.